The clone carrying this T cell receptor (beta chain) has only a few counts. The CDR3 has 16 residues. The V gene end was trimmed by 5 bases and the J gene end by 6 bases; junction bases not matched to a gene: 15. CDR1 and CDR2 from the germline V gene are WSHSY and SAAADI. This entry belongs to a study of CD8+ T cells in alopecia areata. For the study at large: Dosing spanned 6 to 18 months on tofacitinib, then 6 months off drug.

Following RNA extraction, reverse transcription yielded cDNA that acted as the sequencing template. Sequencing was performed with immunoSEQ multiplex PCR; in TCRdb, only in-frame clones are kept and a portion is missing. Among fewer than 100,000 clones listed, 70% to 80% were seen once. Treatment meaning: oral pan-JAK inhibitor, 5-10 mg twice daily. Sorting from PBMCs produced CD4+ and CD8+ T cells. This material consisted of CD8+ T cells sorted from blood, taken at approximately week 42, from a patient treated with tofacitinib. This clonotype was obtained from a human donor with alopecia areata. The J gene is TRBJ2-7, the V gene TRBV10-2; TRBD2 aligns across 8 bases. CDR3 protein: CASSLSTERGPSEQYF. The DNA for the CDR3 is TGCGCCAGCAGTCTCTCCACTGAGCGGGGGCCCAGCGAGCAGTACTTC.